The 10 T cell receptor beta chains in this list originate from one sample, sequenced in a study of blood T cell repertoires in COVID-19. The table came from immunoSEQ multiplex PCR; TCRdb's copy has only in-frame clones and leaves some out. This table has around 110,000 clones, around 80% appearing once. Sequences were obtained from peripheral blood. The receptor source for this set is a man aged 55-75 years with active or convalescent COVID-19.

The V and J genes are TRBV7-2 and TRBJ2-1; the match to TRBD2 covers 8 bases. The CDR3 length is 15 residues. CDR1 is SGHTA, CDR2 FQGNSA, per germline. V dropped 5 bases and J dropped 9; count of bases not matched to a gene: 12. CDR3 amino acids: CASSLLSGSFAEQFF. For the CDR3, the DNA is TGTGCCAGCAGCCTCTTGAGCGGGAGCTTCGCTGAGCAGTTCTTC.

The CDR3 region is CASSDRHYGYTF. In DNA form, the CDR3 reads TGTGCCAGCAGTGACAGACACTATGGCTACACCTTC. The chain is built from TRBV12-3 or TRBV12-4 and TRBJ1-2, with D maybe TRBD1 (5 bases). Deletions cut 5 bases from V and 3 bases from J, with 7 bases between. CDR3 size: 12 residues.

DNA for the CDR3: TGTGCCAGCAGCTTACGGGGGACTAGCCCGGGTGAGACCCAGTACTTC. This translates into CASSLRGTSPGETQYF. V usage is TRBV7-9 and J usage is TRBJ2-5, with 9 bases lining up with TRBD2. Germline trimming cut 2 bases from V and 5 bases from J; bases unmatched to any gene: 9. The germline gives CDR1 SEHNR, CDR2 FQNEAQ (reference sequence). The CDR3 length is 16 residues.

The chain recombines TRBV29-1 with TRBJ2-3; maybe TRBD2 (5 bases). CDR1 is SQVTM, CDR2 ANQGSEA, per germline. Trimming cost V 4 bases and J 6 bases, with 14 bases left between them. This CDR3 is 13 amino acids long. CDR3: CSVAGLQGDTQYF. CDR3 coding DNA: TGCAGCGTTGCCGGACTTCAAGGGGATACGCAGTATTTT.

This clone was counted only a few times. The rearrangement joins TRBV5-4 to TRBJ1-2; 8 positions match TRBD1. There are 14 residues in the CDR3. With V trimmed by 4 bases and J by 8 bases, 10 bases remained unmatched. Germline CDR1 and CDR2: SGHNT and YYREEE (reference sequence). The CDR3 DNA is TGTGCCAGCAGCCATGTGGGACAGGCCCTAGGCTACACCTTC. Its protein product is CASSHVGQALGYTF.

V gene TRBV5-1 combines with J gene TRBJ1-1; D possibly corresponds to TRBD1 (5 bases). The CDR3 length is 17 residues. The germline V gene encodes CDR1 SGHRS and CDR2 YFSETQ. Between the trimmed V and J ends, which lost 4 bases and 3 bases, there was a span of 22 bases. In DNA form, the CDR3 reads TGCGCCAGCAGCCTACGACCTTCCGCGGGGGAGTACACTGAAGCTTTCTTT. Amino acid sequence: CASSLRPSAGEYTEAFF.

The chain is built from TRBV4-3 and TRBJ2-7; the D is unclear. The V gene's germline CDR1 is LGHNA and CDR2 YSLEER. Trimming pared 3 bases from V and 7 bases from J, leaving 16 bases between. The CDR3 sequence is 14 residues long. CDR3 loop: CASSHQVASGEQYF. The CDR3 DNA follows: TGCGCCAGCAGCCACCAGGTCGCGAGTGGTGAGCAGTACTTC.

The DNA of the CDR3 is TGTGCCAGCAGTTTATCTCCCCCCGGGGTCGGGACTAGCGGGAGGGCAGATACGCAGTATTTT. It is translated as CASSLSPPGVGTSGRADTQYF. The J gene is TRBJ2-3, the V gene TRBV27; 16 nucleotides match TRBD2. The CDR3 covers 21 residues. Germline CDR1 MNHEY, CDR2 SMNVEV (reference sequence). After removal of 0 bases from V and 4 bases from J, the junction contained 13 bases not matched to a gene.

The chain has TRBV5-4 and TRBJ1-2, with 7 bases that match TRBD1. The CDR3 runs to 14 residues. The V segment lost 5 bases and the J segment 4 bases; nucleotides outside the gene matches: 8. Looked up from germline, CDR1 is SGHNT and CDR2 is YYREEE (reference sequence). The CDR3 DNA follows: TGTGCCAGCAGGACCACAGGGGACCTCTATGGCTACACCTTC. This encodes CASRTTGDLYGYTF. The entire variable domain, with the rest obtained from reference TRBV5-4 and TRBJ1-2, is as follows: ETGVTQSPTHLIKTRGQQVTLRCSSQSGHNTVSWYQQALGQGPQFIFQYYREEENGRGNFPPRFSGLQFPNYSSELNVNALELDDSALYLCASRTTGDLYGYTFGSGTRLTVV.

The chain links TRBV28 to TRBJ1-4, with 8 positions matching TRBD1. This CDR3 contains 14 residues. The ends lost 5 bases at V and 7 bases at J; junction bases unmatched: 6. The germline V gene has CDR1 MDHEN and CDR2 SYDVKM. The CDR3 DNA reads TGTGCCAGCAGTATGACAGGGGAGGCTGAAAAACTGTTTTTT. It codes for CASSMTGEAEKLFF.